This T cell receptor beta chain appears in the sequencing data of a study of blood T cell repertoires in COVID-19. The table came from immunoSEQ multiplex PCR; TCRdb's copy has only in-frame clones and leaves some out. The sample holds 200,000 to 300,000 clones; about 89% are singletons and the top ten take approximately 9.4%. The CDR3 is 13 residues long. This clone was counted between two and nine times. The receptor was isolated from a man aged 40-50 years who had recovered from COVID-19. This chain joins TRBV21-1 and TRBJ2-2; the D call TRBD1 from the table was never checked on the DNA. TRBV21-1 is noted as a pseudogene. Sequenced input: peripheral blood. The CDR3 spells CARQGAGAGELFF. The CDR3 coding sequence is TGTGCCAGACAGGGGGCTGGGGCCGGGGAGCTGTTTTTT.